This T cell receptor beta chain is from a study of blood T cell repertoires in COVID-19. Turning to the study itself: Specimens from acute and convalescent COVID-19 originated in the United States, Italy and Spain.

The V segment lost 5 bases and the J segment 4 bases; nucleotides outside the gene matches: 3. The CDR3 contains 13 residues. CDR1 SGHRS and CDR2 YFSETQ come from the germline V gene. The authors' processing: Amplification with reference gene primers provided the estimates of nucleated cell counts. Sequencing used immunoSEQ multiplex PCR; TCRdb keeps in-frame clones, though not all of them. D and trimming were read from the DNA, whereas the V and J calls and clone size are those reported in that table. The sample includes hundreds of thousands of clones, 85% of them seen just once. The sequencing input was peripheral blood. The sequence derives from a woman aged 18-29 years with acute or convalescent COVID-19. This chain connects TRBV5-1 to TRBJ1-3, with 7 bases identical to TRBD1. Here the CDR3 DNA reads TGCGCCAGCAGACAGGGGACCGGAAACACCATATATTTT. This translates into CASRQGTGNTIYF.